This TCR beta chain was identified during a study of vaccination effects on CD4 cells after COVID-19. Study-level information: Sample collection from a couple of convalescent patients occurred 16 days and one week before vaccination. General observations from the study: Late after vaccination, infection- and vaccine-induced clones showed marked clonal contraction.

The CDR3 extends over 14 amino acids. V gave up 2 bases and J gave up 9 bases; unmatched junction bases: 8. Germline V gene sequence: CDR1 SGDLS, CDR2 YYNGEE. Sequencing followed a ViraFEST assay step that expanded antigen-specific CD4+ T cells with viral peptide pools. Following culture for approximately ten days, CD4+ T cells were isolated. Between March and December 2020, the person had a SARS-CoV-2 infection that PCR confirmed. In regard to this clone: The antigen is unknown.

TCRdb's copy holds only in-frame clones and misses some; the assay was immunoSEQ multiplex PCR. Of fewer than 60,000 clones in the sample, around 80% were seen once. Here the sequenced sample was CD4+ T cells from PBMCs cultured with HIV peptides, taken before COVID-19 vaccination. Subset specified: HIV-1 Nef peptide pool negative control/reference culture. The TCR comes from a human donor who had a prior SARS-CoV-2 infection. The chain is built from TRBV9 and TRBJ1-3; 7 bases are shared with TRBD1. The CDR3 sequence: CASSVDRVYGTIYF. As DNA, the CDR3 is TGTGCCAGCAGCGTCGACAGGGTGTACGGCACCATATATTTT.